These 5 T cell receptor beta chains were all obtained from the same sample, sequenced in a study of technical replicates of blood from several donors. Some clones are missing from TCRdb's copy, which holds only in-frame ones; the method was immunoSEQ multiplex PCR. Here the sample spans under 90,000 clones, approximately 97% being singletons. The sequenced sample consisted of T cells isolated from PBMCs. All receptors come from a human donor in good health.

This chain joins TRBV5-1 and TRBJ2-1; D might be TRBD1 (7 bases). This CDR3 is built from 14 residues. V was cut by 4 bases and J by 6 bases, with 14 bases left in between. The germline CDR1 and CDR2 sequences are SGHRS and YFSETQ. Here the CDR3 reads CASSLSGGFNEQFF. The CDR3 region has the DNA TGCGCCAGCAGCCTGTCAGGGGGGTTCAATGAGCAGTTCTTC.

This clone has just one count. The rearrangement joins TRBV6-5 to TRBJ1-2; possible D gene TRBD1, 5 bases. Trimming removed 6 bases from V and 4 bases from J, with 18 bases in between. The germline V gene encodes CDR1 MNHEY and CDR2 SVGAGI. The CDR3 contains 15 residues. The CDR3: CASRNPGGAVYGYTF. In nucleotides, the CDR3 is TGTGCCAGCAGAAACCCCGGGGGAGCGGTCTATGGCTACACCTTC.

This chain links TRBV5-6 with TRBJ2-3; D is uncertain. Germline V gene data show CDR1 as SGHDT and CDR2 as YYEEEE. The CDR3 has 17 residues. With 5 bases removed from V and 0 bases from J, the gap between germline ends came to 19 bases. The CDR3 here is CASSPTEASDSTDTQYF. The CDR3, as DNA: TGTGCCAGCAGTCCAACTGAGGCTAGTGACAGCACAGATACGCAGTATTTT.

The chain uses TRBV9 and TRBJ1-2, with D tentatively TRBD1 (5 bases). The CDR3 has 14 residues. Germline CDR1 is SGDLS and CDR2 is YYNGEE. V was pared by 8 bases and J by 7 bases, with 21 bases between. CDR3 nucleotides: TGTGCCAGTAGTTCAACTGCAGGGACTCGTGGCTACACCTTC. This sequence encodes CASSSTAGTRGYTF.

This rearrangement joins TRBV6-1 to TRBJ2-1; weak D call: TRBD2 (5 bases). The V gene lost 3 bases and the J gene lost 3 bases, with 15 bases spanning the gap. The length of the CDR3 is 16 residues. In germline, CDR1 is MNHNS, CDR2 SASEGT. CDR3 coding DNA: TGTGCCAGCAGTGAGTTGGCGGTCGAGGGCTACAATGAGCAGTTCTTC. It translates to CASSELAVEGYNEQFF.